This T cell receptor beta chain was sequenced for a study of OX40 agonist ivuxolimab in advanced cancers. The wider study: Six ivuxolimab dose levels, 0.01 to 10 mg/kg, were given intravenously every 2 weeks.

Patients had blood sampled at baseline and again on cycle 4 day 1 and cycle 7 day 1. Regarding the study as a whole: Both blood CD4+ and CD8+ T cells showed clonal growth by week 6 at 0.1 to 3.0 mg/kg. Researchers did not establish what antigens the expanded peripheral T cells target.

V was pared by 0 bases and J by 6 bases, with 8 bases between. The CDR3 is 13 residues long. Germline V gene data show CDR1 as SGDLS and CDR2 as YYNGEE. Only in-frame clones appear in the TCRdb table, and some are missing; sequencing was by immunoSEQ multiplex PCR. The table lists about 51,000 clones, roughly 90% of them singletons. A word on this clone: Its target is unknown.

The chain couples TRBV9 to TRBJ2-3; D possibly corresponds to TRBD1 (6 bases). The material sequenced was CD4+ or CD8+ T cells sorted from blood, taken in a trial of the OX40 agonist ivuxolimab. The source is an adult with an advanced solid tumor such as melanoma, head and neck, liver or kidney cancer. The CDR3 region is CASSVEGVDTQYF. CDR3 DNA sequence: TGTGCCAGCAGCGTAGAGGGGGTTGATACGCAGTATTTT.